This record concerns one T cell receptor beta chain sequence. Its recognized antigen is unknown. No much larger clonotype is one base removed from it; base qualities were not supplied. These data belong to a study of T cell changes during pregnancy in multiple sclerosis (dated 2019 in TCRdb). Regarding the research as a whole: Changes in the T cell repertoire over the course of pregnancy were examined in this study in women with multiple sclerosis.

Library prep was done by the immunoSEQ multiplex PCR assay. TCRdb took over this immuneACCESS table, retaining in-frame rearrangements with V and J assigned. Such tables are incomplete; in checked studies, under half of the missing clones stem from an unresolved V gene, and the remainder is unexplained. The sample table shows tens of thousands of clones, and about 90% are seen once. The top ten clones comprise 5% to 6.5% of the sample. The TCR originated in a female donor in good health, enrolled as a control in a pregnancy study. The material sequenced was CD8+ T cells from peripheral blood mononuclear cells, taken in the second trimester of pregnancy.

The bases are TGTGCCAGCAATGACGGGACACCCGTCGAGACCCAGTACTTC. It is translated as CASNDGTPVETQYF. This chain is built from TRBV6-1 and TRBJ2-5, with a tentative D gene TRBD1 over 6 matching bases. As encoded in the germline V gene, CDR1 is MNHNS while CDR2 is SASEGT. A distance of 17 bases separates the germline ends of V and J, which lose 7 bases and 5 bases respectively. From its cysteine to its phenylalanine, the CDR3 spans 14 amino acids. Only CDR3 DNA is held: 42 bases, read in frame from base 1.